The 32 T cell receptor beta chains reported below all come from one sample, sequenced in a study of T cells in Graves' hyperthyroidism and ophthalmopathy. Template material for amplifying TCR beta CDR3 regions consisted of RNA transcripts. During a first-round RT-PCR of the TCR CDR3, the HTBI primer set was used. MiXCR, run by TCRdb on the multiplex PCR reads, gives a single entry per CDR3 protein. In the table there are almost 500,000 distinct CDR3 sequences, 22% of which are singletons. The sequenced material came from blood. The source is a woman in her seventies with Graves' ophthalmopathy.

This clonotype was found a few times. V and J are TRBV6-1 and TRBJ2-2; 14 bases match TRBD2. V was pared by 8 bases and J by 6 bases, with 11 bases of the junction left unmatched. Germline loops: CDR1 MNHNS, CDR2 SASEGT. The CDR3 consists of 17 residues. CDR3: CASVSFPGLAGAGELFF. The CDR3 DNA reads TGTGCCAGCGTATCCTTTCCGGGACTAGCGGGAGCCGGGGAGCTGTTTTTT.

The chain combines TRBV5-5 with TRBJ2-1; tentative D call: TRBD2 (5 bases). Per the germline V gene, CDR1 is SGHKS and CDR2 is YYEKEE (reference sequence). Trimming took 4 bases from V and 5 from J, leaving 22 bases between them. The CDR3 runs to 17 residues. The CDR3 loop is CASSPKLGSTENNEQFF. The CDR3 DNA sequence: TGTGCCAGCAGCCCTAAACTAGGCAGCACGGAGAACAATGAGCAGTTCTTC.

This clonotype showed up just a few times. The chain has TRBV4-3 and TRBJ1-1, with D possibly TRBD1 on 6 matching bases. Trimming took 0 bases from V and 7 from J, leaving 15 bases between them. Germline V CDR1 and CDR2: LGHNA, YSLEER. The CDR3 sequence is 15 residues long. CDR3 bases: TGCGCCAGCAGCCAAGAGTACACACAGGGCGGTGAAGCTTTCTTT. This encodes CASSQEYTQGGEAFF.

The table lists this clonotype with a few counts. V and J are TRBV6-2 or TRBV6-3 and TRBJ2-1; 9 bases fit TRBD2. The CDR3 is made up of 16 amino acids. CDR1 is MNHEY, CDR2 SVGEGT, per germline. J was trimmed by 0 bases and V by 7 bases; bases with no gene match: 7. As DNA, the CDR3 is TGTGCCAGCACCTTAGCGGGAGCGATCTCCTACAATGAGCAGTTCTTC. Translated: CASTLAGAISYNEQFF.

The chain links TRBV10-2 to TRBJ2-7, with 9 bases lining up with TRBD2. Germline V lookup: CDR1 WSHSY, CDR2 SAAADI. Trimming removed 6 bases from V and 6 bases from J; junction bases left unmatched: 6. There are 13 residues in the CDR3. The DNA of the CDR3 is TGCGCCAGCAGGGATAGCGGGAGCGGCGAGCAGTACTTC. This gives the protein CASRDSGSGEQYF.

This clonotype showed up many times. V and J are TRBV11-2 and TRBJ1-1, with TRBD1 as a possible D gene (6 bases). CDR3 size: 14 residues. Trimming took off 3 bases at V and 1 base at J, with 9 bases between the two ends. Germline CDR1 and CDR2: SGHAT and FQNNGV. The DNA for the CDR3 is TGTGCCAGCAGCTTCTGGGGGGCGAACACTGAAGCTTTCTTT. Amino acids: CASSFWGANTEAFF.

The V and J genes are TRBV5-4 and TRBJ2-2; maybe TRBD1 (5 bases). This CDR3 contains 16 residues. V was pared by 4 bases and J by 7 bases, with 20 bases between. Germline values: CDR1 SGHNT, CDR2 YYREEE (reference sequence). The CDR3 is CASSTNAPGLGGELFF. CDR3 DNA: TGTGCCAGCAGCACAAACGCCCCAGGGTTAGGCGGGGAGCTGTTTTTT.

V usage is TRBV7-6 and J usage is TRBJ2-1, with D perhaps TRBD2 (6 bases). V lost 1 base and J 1 base, leaving 14 bases between the germline ends. Germline assignment: CDR1 SGHVS and CDR2 FNYEAQ. The CDR3 extends over 17 amino acids. CDR3 coding DNA: TGTGCCAGCAGCTTAGGGGCTACTAGCAGTTCCTACAATGAGCAGTTCTTC. Protein: CASSLGATSSSYNEQFF. The complete variable domain, with remaining parts taken from reference TRBV7-6 and TRBJ2-1, reads GAGVSQSPRYKVTKRGQDVALRCDPISGHVSLYWYRQALGQGPEFLTYFNYEAQQDKSGLPNDRFSAERPEGSISTLTIQRTEQRDSAMYRCASSLGATSSSYNEQFFGPGTRLTVL.

In its sample, this clonotype was seen many times. This chain joins TRBV7-3 and TRBJ2-1, with TRBD2 identical over 15 bases. The CDR3 sequence is 15 residues long. Germline CDR1 is SGHTA and CDR2 is FQGTGA. The V and J ends lost 5 bases and 7 bases, in that order; junction bases with no gene match: 3. CDR3: CASSRTSGRGNEQFF. The CDR3 DNA follows: TGTGCCAGCAGCAGGACTAGCGGGAGGGGTAATGAGCAGTTCTTC.

A few counts support this clonotype. The chain employs TRBV5-1 and TRBJ2-3, with 7 bases identical to TRBD2. Germline V gene sequence: CDR1 SGHRS, CDR2 YFSETQ. V lost 0 bases and J lost 2; bases outside the gene matches: 6. The CDR3 runs 16 residues. CDR3 coding DNA: TGCGCCAGCAGCTTGGGTCGCGGGAGCCCCACAGATACGCAGTATTTT. Translated, it gives CASSLGRGSPTDTQYF. Full variable domain (rest looked up from reference TRBV5-1 and TRBJ2-3): KAGVTQTPRYLIKTRGQQVTLSCSPISGHRSVSWYQQTPGQGLQFLFEYFSETQRNKGNFPGRFSGRQFSNSRSEMNVSTLELGDSALYLCASSLGRGSPTDTQYFGPGTRLTVL.

V usage is TRBV20-1 and J usage is TRBJ2-7, with 7 bases lining up with TRBD2. V shed 7 bases, J shed 1 base, and the junction held 4 bases outside the gene matches. Germline lookup yields CDR1 DFQATT and CDR2 SNEGSKA (reference sequence). CDR3 length: 12 residues. The CDR3 sequence is CSVGGSSYEQYF. The CDR3 bases are TGCAGTGTCGGCGGGAGTTCCTACGAGCAGTACTTC.

The V gene is TRBV7-9, the J gene TRBJ2-3; no definite D call. CDR1 is SEHNR, CDR2 FQNEAQ, per germline (reference sequence). CDR3 size: 14 residues. With 0 bases removed from V and 4 bases from J, the gap between germline ends came to 8 bases. The CDR3 reads CASSLASGSDTQYF. CDR3 in DNA: TGTGCCAGCAGCTTAGCGTCGGGCTCAGATACGCAGTATTTT.

This clonotype was detected a few times. This chain uses TRBV6-2 or TRBV6-3 with TRBJ1-5; 7 nucleotides line up with TRBD1. Looked up from germline, CDR1 is MNHEY and CDR2 is SVGEGT. There are 16 residues in the CDR3. After removal of 2 bases from V and 5 bases from J, the junction contained 9 bases not matched to a gene. CDR3 in DNA: TGTGCCAGCAGTTACCGGGACAGAGAAACTCATCAGCCCCAGCATTTT. Amino acid sequence: CASSYRDRETHQPQHF.

The gene calls are TRBV28 and TRBJ1-2; D is possibly TRBD1 (6 bases). Per germline, CDR1 MDHEN and CDR2 SYDVKM. The CDR3 is 18 residues long. V gave up 3 bases and J gave up 0 bases, with 20 bases separating them. Here the CDR3 reads CASSLTPGQMASNYGYTF. The CDR3, as DNA: TGTGCCAGCAGTTTGACTCCGGGACAAATGGCTTCTAACTATGGCTACACCTTC.

The chain couples TRBV3-1 to TRBJ2-7, with D hard to call. The V end lost 3 bases, the J end lost 4 bases, and 10 bases lay between the germline ends. The V gene's germline CDR1 is LGHDT and CDR2 YNNKEL (reference sequence). There are 13 residues in the CDR3. CDR3 residues: CASSQDDQYEQYF. The CDR3 nucleotides are TGTGCCAGCAGCCAGGACGACCAGTACGAGCAGTACTTC.

This clonotype was counted once. The junction and the germline gene differ at one end; a read error may be behind it. V gene TRBV29-1 combines with J gene TRBJ1-2; the match to TRBD1 covers 7 bases. This CDR3 region has 12 residues. The germline V gene has CDR1 SQVTM and CDR2 ANQGSEA. Written as DNA, the CDR3 is TGCGGCGTTGAGAACAGGGGAGCTGGCTACACCTTC. It is translated as CGVENRGAGYTF.

In this sample, this clonotype turned up many times. The rearrangement joins TRBV12-3 or TRBV12-4 to TRBJ1-5; unclear D gene. The length of the CDR3 is 15 residues. V lost 3 bases, J lost 0 bases, and 9 bases lay in between. The CDR3 spells CASSFSGSSNQPQHF. The CDR3 bases are TGTGCCAGCAGTTTTTCCGGGAGTAGCAATCAGCCCCAGCATTTT.

This clonotype showed up just a few times. V and J are TRBV5-8 and TRBJ1-5; D gene uncertain. The CDR3 contains 14 residues. CDR1 is SGHTS and CDR2 is YDEGEE in the germline V gene. V was clipped by 4 bases and J by 4 bases, with 12 bases between them. Here the CDR3 DNA reads TGTGCCAGCAGCGCCCGGGTGGGGAATCAGCCCCAGCATTTT. It encodes CASSARVGNQPQHF.

The J gene is TRBJ2-5, the V gene TRBV2, with D perhaps TRBD2 (5 bases). V shed 4 bases and J shed 2 bases, with 14 bases lying between them. CDR3 length equals 15 residues. Germline CDR1 and CDR2: SNHLY and FYNNEI. The CDR3 sequence: CASSGAGGGQETQYF. The CDR3 DNA sequence: TGTGCCAGCAGTGGGGCGGGTGGTGGTCAAGAGACCCAGTACTTC. The full variable domain, completed using reference TRBV2 and TRBJ2-5, is EPEVTQTPSHQVTQMGQEVILRCVPISNHLYFYWYRQILGQKVEFLVSFYNNEISEKSEIFDDQFSVERPDGSNFTLKIRSTKLEDSAMYFCASSGAGGGQETQYFGPGTRLLVL.

This clonotype was picked up many times. The chain joins TRBV6-2 or TRBV6-3 to TRBJ1-1; no clear D. Germline V gives CDR1 MNHEY, CDR2 SVGEGT. There are 13 residues in the CDR3. V gave up 5 bases and J gave up 1 base, with 8 bases separating them. The DNA for the CDR3 is TGTGCCAGCAGTGACCTAGAGAACACTGAAGCTTTCTTT. Translating it yields CASSDLENTEAFF.

This clonotype was seen more than once but under ten times. This sequence joins TRBV27 and TRBJ2-1; TRBD2 aligns across 11 bases. V was clipped by 7 bases and J by 4 bases; unmatched bases: 6. CDR1 is MNHEY and CDR2 is SMNVEV in the germline V gene (reference sequence). The CDR3 totals 15 residues. As DNA, the CDR3 is TGTGCCAGCACCGCGGGACTAGCGGAATACAATGAGCAGTTCTTC. This gives the protein CASTAGLAEYNEQFF.

The chain carries TRBV10-3 and TRBJ2-2; the D gene is possibly TRBD2 (6 bases). The germline V gene encodes CDR1 ENHRY and CDR2 SYGVKD. This CDR3 has 15 amino acids. V gave up 8 bases and J gave up 2 bases, with 15 bases separating them. CDR3 DNA: TGTGCCATCGGGGCCGGGACTCAAAACACCGGGGAGCTGTTTTTT. It codes for CAIGAGTQNTGELFF.

This clonotype was observed many times. The gene calls are TRBV12-3 or TRBV12-4 and TRBJ1-1; tentative D call: TRBD1 (6 bases). V was trimmed by 0 bases and J by 6 bases, leaving 14 bases between them. CDR3 length: 15 residues. CDR3 region: CASSLAQGIVAEAFF. CDR3 sequence (DNA): TGTGCCAGCAGTTTAGCCCAGGGGATCGTTGCTGAAGCTTTCTTT.

The table lists this clonotype with a few counts. Germline is not matched at one junction end, which may reflect a read error. The rearrangement links TRBV7-7 to TRBJ2-7, with 8 bases lining up with TRBD1. Germline V gives CDR1 SSHAT, CDR2 FNYEAQ (reference sequence). This CDR3 comprises 14 residues. The CDR3 DNA reads as TGTGCTAGCAGCTTAGACAGGGGCGCCTACGAGCAGTACTTC. Translation: CASSLDRGAYEQYF.

J is TRBJ2-6 and V is TRBV5-1; maybe TRBD2 (5 bases). Germline values: CDR1 SGHRS, CDR2 YFSETQ. The CDR3 has 16 residues. V was clipped by 7 bases and J by 4 bases, with 18 bases between them. CDR3 sequence (DNA): TGCGCCAGCTCCCGGATAGCGAGGCTCGGGGCCAACGTCCTGACTTTC. This encodes CASSRIARLGANVLTF.

This clonotype was counted only a few times. This chain connects TRBV7-9 to TRBJ2-1, with TRBD2 matching over 7 bases. This CDR3 has 16 amino acids. V was pared by 4 bases and J by 8 bases, with 14 bases of the junction left unmatched. From germline, CDR1 is SEHNR and CDR2 FQNEAQ (reference sequence). CDR3 residues: CASSSIPGLQYDEQFF. The CDR3 nucleotides are TGTGCCAGCAGCTCAATCCCGGGACTACAGTACGATGAGCAGTTCTTC.

CDR3 amino acids: CASSLFGRGTGTEAFF. In DNA form, the CDR3 reads TGTGCCAGCAGTTTATTTGGCAGGGGGACGGGAACTGAAGCTTTCTTT. The chain carries TRBV27 and TRBJ1-1; 7 nucleotides agree with TRBD1. V was pared by 1 base and J by 5 bases, with 10 bases of the junction left unmatched. The CDR3 has 16 amino acids. Germline CDR1 MNHEY, CDR2 SMNVEV (reference sequence).

This chain joins TRBV7-3 and TRBJ2-1; 7 bases align to TRBD2. The germline V gene has CDR1 SGHTA and CDR2 FQGTGA. The junction had 6 bases not matched to a gene; V was cut back by 1 base and J by 12 bases. CDR3 length equals 13 residues. CDR3 residues: CASSLKAGAGQFF. In DNA, the CDR3 is TGTGCCAGCAGCTTAAAGGCGGGAGCGGGGCAGTTCTTC.

In this sample, this clonotype turned up a few times. The chain combines TRBV6-2 or TRBV6-3 with TRBJ1-1; D possibly corresponds to TRBD1 (6 bases). The CDR3 has 11 amino acids. Deletions cut 7 bases from V and 10 bases from J, with 13 bases between. Germline assignment: CDR1 MNHEY and CDR2 SVGEGT. The CDR3 nucleotides are TGTGCCAGCAACCACGGGACATCAGCTTTCTTT. It translates to CASNHGTSAFF.

The chain combines TRBV20-1 with TRBJ2-1; 11 nucleotides match TRBD2. The CDR3 runs to 15 residues. V lost 2 bases to trimming and J lost 6 bases; unmatched junction nucleotides: 6. CDR1 and CDR2 (germline): DFQATT, SNEGSKA (reference sequence). For the CDR3, the DNA is TGCAGTGCTAGACTAGCGGGAGGTGGGGCCAATGAGCAGTTCTTC. Its protein is CSARLAGGGANEQFF.

The chain recombines TRBV12-3 or TRBV12-4 with TRBJ2-7; no clear D. V was shortened by 4 bases and J by 4 bases, with 8 bases between the two germline ends. The CDR3 is 12 amino acids. For the CDR3, the DNA is TGTGCCAGCAGTTCACAGCTGTACGAGCAGTACTTC. Translating it yields CASSSQLYEQYF.

The V gene is TRBV30, the J gene TRBJ1-2; unclear D gene. This CDR3 has 11 amino acids. Trimming took off 2 bases at V and 2 bases at J, with 3 bases between the two ends. In germline, CDR1 is GTSNPN, CDR2 SVGIG (reference sequence). The CDR3: CAWSKNYGYTF. CDR3 nucleotides: TGTGCCTGGAGTAAAAACTATGGCTACACCTTC.